The clone carrying this T cell receptor beta chain was found many times. This entry comes from a study of T cells after yellow fever vaccination. This CDR3 has 14 residues. V lost 4 bases to trimming and J lost 2 bases, with 11 bases between them. Looked up from germline, CDR1 is SGHRS and CDR2 is YFSETQ. TCRdb re-called the 5' RACE reads through MiXCR, storing one row per CDR3 protein. This sample carries roughly 160,000 distinct CDR3 sequences, around 7.2% of them seen once, and the ten largest clones take roughly 2.5%. The receptor comes from a man between 18 and 35 years old who received the YFV17D yellow fever vaccine. This sample comprised CD4+ T cells sorted from PBMCs, obtained about 5 days after the first yellow fever vaccination. This sequence joins TRBV5-1 and TRBJ2-3; D possibly matches TRBD1 or TRBD2 (5 bases each). Here the CDR3 DNA reads TGCGCCAGCAGCCCGGGGACGGTCACAGATACGCAGTATTTT. Encoded protein: CASSPGTVTDTQYF.